This T cell receptor (beta chain) emerged from a study of post-analysis software for immune sequencing data. This clonotype was recorded once. What it binds is unknown. The library was made from cDNA and included unique molecular identifiers. TCRdb reprocessed the PCR reads with MiXCR, giving one entry per CDR3 protein. The sample holds about 820,000 distinct CDR3 sequences, roughly 50% seen once. The CDR3 covers 10 residues. Germline V gives CDR1 SQVTM, CDR2 ANQGSEA. Trimming shortened V by 6 bases and J by 10 bases, and 13 bases separated the two germline ends. Findings of the study overall: Significantly decreased normalized Chao1 diversity was recorded for multiple sclerosis patients relative to controls. Five or six TRBV segments, TRBV5-6, TRBV5-1 and TRBV20-1 among them, were found more frequent in patients than controls. By F measure, samples from a shared preparation batch strongly co-clustered.

The chain couples TRBV29-1 to TRBJ2-7; D unresolved. This sequence originates from a girl between 10 and 17 years old with multiple sclerosis. Sequencing was carried out using blood. CDR3: CSVHTTSQYF. CDR3 DNA: TGCAGCGTCCACACGACCTCCCAGTACTTC.